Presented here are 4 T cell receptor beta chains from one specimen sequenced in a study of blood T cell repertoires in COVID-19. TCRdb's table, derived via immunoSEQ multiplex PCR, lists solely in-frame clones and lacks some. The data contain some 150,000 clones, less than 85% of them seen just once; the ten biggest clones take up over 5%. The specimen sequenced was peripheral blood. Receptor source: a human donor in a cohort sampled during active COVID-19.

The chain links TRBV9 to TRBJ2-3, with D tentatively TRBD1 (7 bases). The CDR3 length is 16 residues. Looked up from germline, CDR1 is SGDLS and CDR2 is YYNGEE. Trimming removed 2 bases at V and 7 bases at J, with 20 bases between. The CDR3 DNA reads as TGTGCCAGCAGCGTTTCAACCCAGGGGGGATTATATACGCAGTATTTT. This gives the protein CASSVSTQGGLYTQYF. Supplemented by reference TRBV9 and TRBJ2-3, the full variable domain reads DSGVTQTPKHLITATGQRVTLRCSPRSGDLSVYWYQQSLDQGLQFLIQYYNGEERAKGNILERFSAQQFPDLHSELNLSSLELGDSALYFCASSVSTQGGLYTQYFGPGTRLTVL.

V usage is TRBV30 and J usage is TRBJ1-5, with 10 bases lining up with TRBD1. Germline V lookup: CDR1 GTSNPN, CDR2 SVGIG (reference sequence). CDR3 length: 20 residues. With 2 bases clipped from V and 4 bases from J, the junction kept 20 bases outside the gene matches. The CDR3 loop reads CAWSKGTGDRRPTHNQPQHF. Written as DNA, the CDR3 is TGTGCCTGGAGTAAAGGGACAGGGGATCGAAGGCCCACTCATAATCAGCCCCAGCATTTT.

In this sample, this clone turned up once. The CDR3 loop is CSASRPSGAQETQYF. CDR3 in DNA: TGCAGTGCTAGTAGGCCTAGCGGGGCACAAGAGACCCAGTACTTC. This chain links TRBV20-1 with TRBJ2-5, with 9 bases identical to TRBD2. The CDR3 consists of 15 residues. Trimming took 3 bases from V and 2 from J; bases not matched to a gene: 7. Germline V gene data show CDR1 as DFQATT and CDR2 as SNEGSKA (reference sequence).

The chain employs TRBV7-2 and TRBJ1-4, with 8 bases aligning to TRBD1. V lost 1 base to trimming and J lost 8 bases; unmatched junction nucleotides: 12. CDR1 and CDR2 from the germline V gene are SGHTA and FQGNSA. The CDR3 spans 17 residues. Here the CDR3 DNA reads TGTGCCAGCAGCTTAGGGGGGGCAGGGGGCGTAAAGGAAAAACTGTTTTTT. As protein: CASSLGGAGGVKEKLFF.